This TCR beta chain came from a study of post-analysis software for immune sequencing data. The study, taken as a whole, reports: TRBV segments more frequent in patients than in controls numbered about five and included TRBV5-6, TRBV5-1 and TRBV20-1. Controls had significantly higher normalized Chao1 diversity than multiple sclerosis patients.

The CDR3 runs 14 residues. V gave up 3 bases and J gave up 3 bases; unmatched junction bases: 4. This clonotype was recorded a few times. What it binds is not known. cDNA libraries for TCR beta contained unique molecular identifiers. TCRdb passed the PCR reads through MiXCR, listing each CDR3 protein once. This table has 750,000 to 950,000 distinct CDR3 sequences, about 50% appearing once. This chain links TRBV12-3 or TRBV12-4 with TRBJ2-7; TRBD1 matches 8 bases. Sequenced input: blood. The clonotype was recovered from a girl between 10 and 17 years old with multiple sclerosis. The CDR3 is CASSFGTGHYEQYF. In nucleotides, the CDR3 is TGTGCCAGCAGTTTCGGGACAGGTCACTACGAGCAGTACTTC.